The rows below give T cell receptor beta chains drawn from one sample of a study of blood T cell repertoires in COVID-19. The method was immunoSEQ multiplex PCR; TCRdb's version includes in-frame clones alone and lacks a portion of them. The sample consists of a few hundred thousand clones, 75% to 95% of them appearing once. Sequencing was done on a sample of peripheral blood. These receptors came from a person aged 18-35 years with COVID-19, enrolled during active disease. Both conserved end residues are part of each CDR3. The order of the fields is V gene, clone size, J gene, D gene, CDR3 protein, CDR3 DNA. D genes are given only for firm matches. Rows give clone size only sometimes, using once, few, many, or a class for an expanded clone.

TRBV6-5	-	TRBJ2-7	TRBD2	CASSYSPGLAVYEQYF	TGTGCCAGCAGTTACTCCCCGGGACTAGCAGTTTACGAGCAGTACTTC
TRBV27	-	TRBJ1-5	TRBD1	CASSRQGSGPQHF	TGTGCCAGCAGTCGACAGGGTTCCGGGCCCCAGCATTTT
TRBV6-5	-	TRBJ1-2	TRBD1	CASSYSTGGWGYTF	TGTGCCAGCAGTTACTCGACAGGGGGATGGGGCTACACCTTC
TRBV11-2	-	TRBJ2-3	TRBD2	CASSLAGGNADTQYF	TGTGCCAGCAGCTTAGCGGGAGGGAACGCAGATACGCAGTATTTT
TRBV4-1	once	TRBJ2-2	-	CASSQDGWTKTGELFF	TGCGCCAGCAGCCAAGATGGGTGGACAAAAACAGGGGAGCTGTTTTTT
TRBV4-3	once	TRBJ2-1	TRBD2	CASSQDRGLADDNEQFF	TGCGCCAGCAGCCAAGATAGGGGACTAGCGGATGACAATGAGCAGTTCTTC
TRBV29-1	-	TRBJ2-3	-	CSVVAGGLADTQYF	TGCAGCGTTGTAGCAGGCGGGTTAGCAGATACGCAGTATTTT
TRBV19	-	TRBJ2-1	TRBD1	CASSPAGTGVNEQFF	TGTGCCAGTAGTCCAGCAGGGACAGGGGTTAATGAGCAGTTCTTC
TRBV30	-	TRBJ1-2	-	CACTDISRGYTF	TGTGCCTGTACAGATATAAGCCGGGGCTACACCTTC
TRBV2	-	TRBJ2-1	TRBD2	CASLSAGANEQFF	TGTGCCAGTCTATCCGCGGGAGCCAATGAGCAGTTCTTC
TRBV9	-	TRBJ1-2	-	CASSVDRVGFYGYTF	TGTGCCAGCAGCGTAGACAGGGTTGGATTCTATGGCTACACCTTC
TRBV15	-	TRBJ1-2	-	CATSRGSDYGYTF	TGTGCCACCTCTAGGGGGAGCGACTATGGCTACACCTTC
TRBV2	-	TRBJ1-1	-	CASSTDRNTEAFF	TGTGCCAGCAGTACCGACAGGAACACTGAAGCTTTCTTT
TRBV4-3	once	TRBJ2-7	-	CASSLGHSYEQYF	TGCGCCAGCAGCCTCGGACACTCCTACGAGCAGTACTTC
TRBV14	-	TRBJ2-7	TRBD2	CASSQDKFAGGHHEQYF	TGTGCCAGCAGCCAAGATAAATTTGCGGGAGGGCATCACGAGCAGTACTTC
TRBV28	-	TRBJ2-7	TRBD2	CASSLSGGGTYEQYF	TGTGCCAGCAGTTTGAGTGGGGGGGGGACCTACGAGCAGTACTTC
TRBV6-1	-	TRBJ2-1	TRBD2	CASSEVLAGSYNEQFF	TGTGCCAGCAGTGAGGTTCTAGCGGGGTCATACAATGAGCAGTTCTTC
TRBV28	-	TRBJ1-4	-	CASSLGVWEATNEKLFF	TGTGCCAGCAGTTTAGGGGTTTGGGAGGCAACTAATGAAAAACTGTTTTTT
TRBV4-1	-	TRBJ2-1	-	CASSQEHGNEQFF	TGCGCCAGCAGCCAAGAACACGGGAATGAGCAGTTCTTC
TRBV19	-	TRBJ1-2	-	CASSWAGNYGYTF	TGTGCCAGTAGTTGGGCAGGAAACTATGGCTACACCTTC
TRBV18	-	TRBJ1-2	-	CASSPRQTTNYGYTF	TGTGCCAGCTCACCCCGACAGACCACTAACTATGGCTACACCTTC
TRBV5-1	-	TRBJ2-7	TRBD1	CASSPRDRVYEQYF	TGCGCCAGCAGCCCAAGGGACAGGGTCTACGAGCAGTACTTC
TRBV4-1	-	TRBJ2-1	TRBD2	CASSQVIAGGEQFF	TGCGCCAGCAGCCAAGTCATAGCGGGAGGTGAGCAGTTCTTC
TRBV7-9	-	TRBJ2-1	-	CASSYTLGNEQFF	TGTGCCAGCAGCTATACACTAGGCAATGAGCAGTTCTTC
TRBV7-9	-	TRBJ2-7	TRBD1	CASSRDRDAKQYF	TGTGCCAGCAGCCGGGACAGGGATGCGAAGCAGTACTTC
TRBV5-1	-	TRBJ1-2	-	CASSLGPGVSGYTF	TGCGCCAGCAGCTTGGGTCCGGGGGTTAGTGGCTACACCTTC
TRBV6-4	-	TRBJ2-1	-	CARAVRSNEQFF	TGTGCCAGGGCCGTTCGTTCCAATGAGCAGTTCTTC
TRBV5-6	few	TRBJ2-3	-	CASSLQIPPHTQYF	TGTGCCAGCAGCTTACAGATTCCTCCTCATACGCAGTATTTT
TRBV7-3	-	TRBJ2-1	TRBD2	CASSFTSGSMNEQFF	TGTGCCAGCAGCTTCACTAGCGGGAGTATGAATGAGCAGTTCTTC
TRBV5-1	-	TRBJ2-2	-	CASSRGPINLAADTGELFF	TGCGCCAGCAGTCGGGGGCCCATCAACCTAGCGGCAGACACCGGGGAGCTGTTTTTT
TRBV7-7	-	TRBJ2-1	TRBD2	CASSLSSGRFNEQFF	TGTGCCAGCAGCTTATCTAGCGGGAGGTTCAATGAGCAGTTCTTC
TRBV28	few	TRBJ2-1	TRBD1	CASRLAGTGNNEQFF	TGTGCCAGCAGACTTGCCGGGACAGGGAACAATGAGCAGTTCTTC
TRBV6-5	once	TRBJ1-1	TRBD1	CASRRGLYTEAFF	TGTGCCAGCAGGAGGGGGCTGTACACTGAAGCTTTCTTT
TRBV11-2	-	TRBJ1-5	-	CASSLDRDQPQHF	TGTGCCAGCAGCTTAGATCGGGATCAGCCCCAGCATTTT
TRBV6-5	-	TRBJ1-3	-	CASSIARGGNTIYF	TGTGCCAGCAGCATAGCTCGGGGTGGAAACACCATATATTTT
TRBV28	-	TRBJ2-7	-	CASSSPEGLRYEQYF	TGTGCCAGCAGCTCTCCAGAGGGCCTCCGATACGAGCAGTACTTC
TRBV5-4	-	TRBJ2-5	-	CASSLGIGGVREETQYF	TGTGCCAGCAGCTTAGGCATCGGAGGGGTAAGGGAAGAGACCCAGTACTTC